What follows describes a single TCR beta chain. This record comes from a study of blood T cell repertoires in COVID-19. Study-wide background: The cDNA or gDNA used as material had been derived from T cells, B-cell-depleted T cells, or PBMCs.

Trimming pared 5 bases from V and 3 bases from J, leaving 25 bases between. The CDR3 covers 18 residues. Germline V gives CDR1 LNHDA, CDR2 SQIVND (reference sequence). The method was immunoSEQ multiplex PCR; TCRdb's version includes in-frame clones alone and lacks a portion of them. The sample has under 200,000 clones, 70% to 90% seen once. The specimen was peripheral blood. The TCR comes from a man between 18 and 35 years old with acute or convalescent COVID-19. This chain links TRBV19 with TRBJ1-1, with D perhaps TRBD1 (6 bases). CDR3 nucleotides: TGTGCCAGTAGTTCGCTAGACCTACAGGGAATCATGGACACTGAAGCTTTCTTT. Protein sequence: CASSSLDLQGIMDTEAFF. The whole variable domain, remainder taken from reference TRBV19 and TRBJ1-1, is DGGITQSPKYLFRKEGQNVTLSCEQNLNHDAMYWYRQDPGQGLRLIYYSQIVNDFQKGDIAEGYSVSREKKESFPLTVTSAQKNPTAFYLCASSSLDLQGIMDTEAFFGQGTRLTVV.